This T cell receptor beta chain was profiled in a study of cytomegalovirus exposure and HLA in healthy donors. Notes on the study in general: Another analysis was done later, and it associated over 15,000 TCR beta sequences with HLA alleles at 0.05 false discovery rate. Sequencing probably produced one cluster of sequence variants that were highly shared. Productive status was seen about 90% or about 30% of the time for most TCR beta V segments in an earlier analysis. As a later analysis showed, a missense DCLRE1C variant was linked to trimming of TCR beta V- and J-genes.

The CDR3 runs 12 residues. V shed 10 bases, J shed 3 bases, and the junction held 4 bases outside the gene matches. Germline V gene lookup returns CDR1 SEHNR and CDR2 FQNEAQ (reference sequence). About this clone itself: Its specificity is not known.

Primers: 60 Vbeta forward and 13 Jbeta reverse. The assay was immunoSEQ multiplex PCR, and TCRdb's table has in-frame clones only and misses some. This repertoire comprises around 210,000 clones; its ten largest clones make up around 0.95%. The chain combines TRBV7-9 with TRBJ2-7, with 9 bases identical to TRBD1. This TCR was sampled from a woman in her thirties in good health and CMV-seropositive. Sequencing was carried out using PBMCs. The chain's CDR3 is CATGTGNYEQYF. The CDR3 region has the DNA TGTGCCACCGGGACAGGGAACTACGAGCAGTACTTC.